This TCR beta chain was retrieved from a study of cytomegalovirus exposure and HLA in healthy donors. Regarding the study as a whole: CMV serostatus was the only recorded immune exposure for donors. One cluster of highly shared sequence variants probably arose as a sequencing artifact. A later analysis reportedly identified an Asian-associated ancestry cluster as carrying fewer N-insertions than the roughly 670-donor mean. The dataset shows that most TCR sequences were rare, while some public TCRs occurred in many donors.

CDR3 length: 14 amino acids. Researchers ran the PCR with 60 Vbeta and 13 Jbeta primers. Libraries were prepared by immunoSEQ multiplex PCR; TCRdb keeps only in-frame clonotypes and omits some of them. The data contain around 150,000 clones, roughly 70% of them singletons. This clone came up once. Its antigen is unknown. The rearrangement uses TRBV21-1 and TRBJ2-2; no check of the table's D call, TRBD2, against the DNA was made. TRBV21-1 is noted as a pseudogene. This receptor was taken from a woman aged 40 to 49 in good health and CMV-seronegative. Source material: PBMCs. This chain's CDR3 is CASKETGNTGELFF. The CDR3 DNA reads as TGTGCCAGCAAAGAGACGGGAAACACCGGGGAGCTGTTTTTT.